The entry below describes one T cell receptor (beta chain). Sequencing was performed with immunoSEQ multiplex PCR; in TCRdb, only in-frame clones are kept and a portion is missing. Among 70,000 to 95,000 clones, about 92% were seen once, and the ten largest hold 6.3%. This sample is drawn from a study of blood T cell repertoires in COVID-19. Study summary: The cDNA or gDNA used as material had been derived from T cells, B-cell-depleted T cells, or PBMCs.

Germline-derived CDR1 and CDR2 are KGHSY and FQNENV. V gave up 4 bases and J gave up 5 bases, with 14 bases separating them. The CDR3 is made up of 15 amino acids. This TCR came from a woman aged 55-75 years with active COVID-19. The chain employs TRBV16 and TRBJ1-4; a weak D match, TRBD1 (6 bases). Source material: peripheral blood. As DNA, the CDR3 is TGTGCCAGCAGCCCAGAGACAGGCACAAATGAAAAACTGTTTTTT. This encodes CASSPETGTNEKLFF.